The rows below give T cell receptor beta chains drawn from one sample of a study of T-cell reconstitution after alpha-beta-depleted transplantation in children. TCRdb used MiXCR to reprocess the PCR reads, holding one entry per CDR3 protein. Counted here are about 980,000 distinct CDR3 sequences, 25% to 30% occurring once; the ten biggest clones make up about 28%. The specimen was PBMCs, mostly from graft donor cells, collected 360 days after TCRalphabeta/CD19-depleted stem cell transplant. Receptor source: a boy younger than two who had a stem cell transplant for SCID, so the T cells may come from the graft donor. The CDR3 runs from the conserved cysteine through the conserved F or W. D genes are given only for firm matches. The listing skips clone size in some rows; elsewhere it reads once, few, many or a size class.

DNA,CDR3,D,size,J,V
TGCGCCAGCAGCCCGACGCTCCCAGGCGATCTCTATGGCTACACCTTC,CASSPTLPGDLYGYTF,.,.,TRBJ1-2,TRBV5-1
TGTGCCAGCAAGACAGGGAAAGAGACCCAGTACTTC,CASKTGKETQYF,TRBD1,.,TRBJ2-5,TRBV6-5
TGTGCCAGCAGTTTATTGGGAGTGCCCGGAGAGCAGTACTTC,CASSLLGVPGEQYF,.,few,TRBJ2-7,TRBV12-3/TRBV12-4
TGTGCCAGCAGCTTAGGGCTTGGACAGGGGATCAATGGCTACACCTTC,CASSLGLGQGINGYTF,TRBD1,.,TRBJ1-2,TRBV7-9
TGCGCCAGCAGCCCCTCGACAGGGAACACTGAAGCTTTCTTT,CASSPSTGNTEAFF,.,many,TRBJ1-1,TRBV5-1
TGTGCCAGCAGGACAGAGGGCAGGGGCTACACCTTC,CASRTEGRGYTF,.,few,TRBJ1-2,TRBV12-3/TRBV12-4
TGCGCCTGCCGGCGGGGAAGGACCGGGGAGCTGTTTTTT,CACRRGRTGELFF,.,.,TRBJ2-2,TRBV5-1
TGTGCCAGCAGCCCCGGCATCCTTGGACCAGATACGCAGTATTTT,CASSPGILGPDTQYF,.,few,TRBJ2-3,TRBV28
TGTGCCAGTAGACCCAGGGGGACAGTTACCGGGGAGCTGTTTTTT,CASRPRGTVTGELFF,TRBD1,.,TRBJ2-2,TRBV19
TGCAGTGCTAGTGTGCGGGGGCGATGGACTGAAGCTTTCTTT,CSASVRGRWTEAFF,.,.,TRBJ1-1,TRBV20-1
TGTGCCAGCAGCCCGACAGGGGTCCCGGGCACCGGGGAGCTGTTTTTT,CASSPTGVPGTGELFF,TRBD1,.,TRBJ2-2,TRBV14
TGCAGTGCTCCCCGCCAGAGGGACTCCTACGAGCAGTACTTC,CSAPRQRDSYEQYF,.,once,TRBJ2-7,TRBV20-1
TGTGCCAGCAGCCACAACGGTTTAGCGAATGAGCAGTTCTTC,CASSHNGLANEQFF,.,few,TRBJ2-1,TRBV7-3
TGTGCCAGCAGCCCCCGGACTATCTCTACGCAGTATTTT,CASSPRTISTQYF,.,few,TRBJ2-3,TRBV7-9
TGTGCCAGCAGGGGGACAGCCTCTGGAAACACCATATATTTT,CASRGTASGNTIYF,TRBD1,many,TRBJ1-3,TRBV12-3/TRBV12-4
TGTGCCAGCAGCTCGGACAGGGGTGGGTACGAGCAGTACTTC,CASSSDRGGYEQYF,TRBD1,many,TRBJ2-7,TRBV12-3/TRBV12-4
TGCGCCAGCAGCTTGGAGGGGGGGGACACTGAAGCTTTCTTT,CASSLEGGDTEAFF,.,few,TRBJ1-1,TRBV5-1
TGTGCCAGCAGTCGGCAGGAGCAAAAAGAGACCCAGTACTTC,CASSRQEQKETQYF,.,.,TRBJ2-5,TRBV11-2
TGCAGTGCTAGAGTGACCCGGACAGGGCAGATCTATGGCTACACCTTC,CSARVTRTGQIYGYTF,TRBD1,.,TRBJ1-2,TRBV20-1
TGTGCCAGCAGCGACAGACAGGGGGTGGTTTACATTCAGTACTTC,CASSDRQGVVYIQYF,TRBD1,few,TRBJ2-4,TRBV11-1
TGCGCCAGCAGCTTAGGAGACATCCTCTCGGATACGCAGTATTTT,CASSLGDILSDTQYF,.,.,TRBJ2-3,TRBV5-1
TGCAGTGCTAGTGTCCTAGCGGGGGACTATGAGCAGTTCTTC,CSASVLAGDYEQFF,TRBD2,.,TRBJ2-1,TRBV20-1
TGTGCCAGCAACCAGATCGGCCTCCAAGAGACCCAGTACTTC,CASNQIGLQETQYF,.,few,TRBJ2-5,TRBV12-3/TRBV12-4
TGTGCCAGCAGTGATATGGTTCACGAGCAGTACTTC,CASSDMVHEQYF,.,few,TRBJ2-7,TRBV2
TGCAGTGCTCTTATGCAGGGCAAGAAAGAGACCCAGTACTTC,CSALMQGKKETQYF,.,few,TRBJ2-5,TRBV20-1
TGTGCCAGCAGCCCCGAGAAATGGGACGGAAAAAACATTCAGTACTTC,CASSPEKWDGKNIQYF,.,.,TRBJ2-4,TRBV3-1
TGTGCCAGCAGCCGGCCCCAGCGGGGGTCTAGCACAGATACGCAGTATTTT,CASSRPQRGSSTDTQYF,TRBD2,few,TRBJ2-3,TRBV3-1
TGTGCCAGCGGCGCAGGGTCATCTGGAAACACCATATATTTT,CASGAGSSGNTIYF,.,.,TRBJ1-3,TRBV6-2/TRBV6-3
TGTGCCAGCAGCCATATAAAATTTGAGCAGTTCTTC,CASSHIKFEQFF,.,.,TRBJ2-1,TRBV3-1